This T cell receptor (beta chain) derives from a study of technical replicates of blood from a handful of donors. Measured with immunoSEQ multiplex PCR; TCRdb has only the in-frame clones, and not every one. The repertoire includes around 50,000 clones, roughly 90% of them detected once, and about 3.9% sits in the top ten. CDR3 length equals 15 residues. Germline V gene lookup returns CDR1 SNHLY and CDR2 FYNNEI. Trimming took 5 bases from V and 4 from J, leaving 17 bases between them. The sample comprised PBMCs. The sequence derives from a human donor in good health. Some clones in this sample may be carry-over from other donors' samples. The chain couples TRBV2 to TRBJ1-2; D is uncertain. The CDR3 DNA reads TGTGCCAGCAGTTCTCTCGGGAGGATGGGCTATGGCTACACCTTC. Protein product: CASSSLGRMGYGYTF.